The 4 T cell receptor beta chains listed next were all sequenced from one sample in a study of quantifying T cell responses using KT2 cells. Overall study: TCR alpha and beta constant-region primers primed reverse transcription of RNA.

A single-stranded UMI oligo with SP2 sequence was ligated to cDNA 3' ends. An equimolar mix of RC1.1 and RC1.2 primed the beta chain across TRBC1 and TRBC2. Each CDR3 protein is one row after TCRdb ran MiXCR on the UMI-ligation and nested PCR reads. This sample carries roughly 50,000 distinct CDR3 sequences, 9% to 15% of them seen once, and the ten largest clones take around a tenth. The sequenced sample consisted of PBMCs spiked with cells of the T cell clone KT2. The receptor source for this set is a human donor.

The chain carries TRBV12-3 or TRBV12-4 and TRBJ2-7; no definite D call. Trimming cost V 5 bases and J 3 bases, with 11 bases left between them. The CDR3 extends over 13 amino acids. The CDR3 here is CASSPDVRYEQYF. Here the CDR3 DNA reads TGTGCCAGCAGTCCGGACGTGCGCTACGAGCAGTACTTC.

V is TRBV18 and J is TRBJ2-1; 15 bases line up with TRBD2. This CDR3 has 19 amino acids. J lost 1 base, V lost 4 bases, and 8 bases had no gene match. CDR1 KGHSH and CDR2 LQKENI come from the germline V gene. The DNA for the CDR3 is TGTGCCAGCTCACGAGGACTAGCGGGAGGGCCGTCGTCCTACAATGAGCAGTTCTTC. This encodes CASSRGLAGGPSSYNEQFF.

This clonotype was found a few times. This CDR3 reads CASSVRLAVNTGELFF. The CDR3 DNA is TGTGCCAGCAGCGTCCGACTAGCGGTGAACACCGGGGAGCTGTTTTTT. This sequence joins TRBV9 and TRBJ2-2, with 9 positions matching TRBD2. The CDR3 covers 16 residues. Trimming removed 2 bases from V and 1 base from J; junction bases left unmatched: 3. In germline, CDR1 is SGDLS, CDR2 YYNGEE.

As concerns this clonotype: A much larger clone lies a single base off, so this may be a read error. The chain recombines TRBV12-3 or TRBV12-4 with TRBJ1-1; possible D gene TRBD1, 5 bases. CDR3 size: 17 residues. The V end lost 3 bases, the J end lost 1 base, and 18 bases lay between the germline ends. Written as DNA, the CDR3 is TGTGCCAGCAGTTTTTGGTCGACCGGGACGTGGAACACTGAAGCTTTCTTT. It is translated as CASSFWSTGTWNTEAFF.